This T cell receptor beta chain stems from a study of early T cells in non-severe SARS-CoV-2 infection. General observations from the study: There was a bias toward anti-spike CD8 responses in VDJdb matching, which missed private and CD4 specificities.

The CDR3 is made up of 15 amino acids. CDR1 is SGHTA and CDR2 is FQGNSA in the germline V gene. V lost 4 bases to trimming and J lost 2 bases, with 11 bases between them. Individually, cDNA molecules had unique molecular identifiers attached to them. MiXCR, applied by TCRdb to the 5' RACE reads, yields one record per CDR3 protein. Of fewer than 100,000 distinct CDR3 sequences in the sample, about 11% were seen once. This clonotype was counted at least ten times. Its antigen is still unknown. The chain has TRBV7-2 and TRBJ2-2; D assignment may be TRBD1 or TRBD2 (6 bases each). The source material was whole blood. The clonotype was recovered from an adult who was a healthcare worker with PCR-confirmed SARS-CoV-2 infection or an uninfected control (not recorded which). The CDR3 reads CASSSQGGNTGELFF. Written as DNA, the CDR3 is TGTGCCAGCAGCTCACAGGGAGGTAACACCGGGGAGCTGTTTTTT.